This is a list of T cell receptor beta chains from one sample in a study of early T cells in non-severe SARS-CoV-2 infection. A single record per CDR3 protein comes from TCRdb applying MiXCR to the 5' RACE reads. The table records over 50,000 distinct CDR3 sequences, approximately 12% of them present only once. The sample taken for sequencing was whole blood. These receptor sequences come from an adult who was a healthcare worker with PCR-confirmed SARS-CoV-2 infection or an uninfected control (not recorded which). CDR3s include the opening cysteine and the closing phenylalanine or tryptophan. D genes are given only for firm matches. Clone size, where shown, is once, few, many, or a class for clones that have expanded.

cdr3_nt: TGTGCCAGCAGCCCCAAGGCGGGGGGCTACACCTTC; cdr3_aa: CASSPKAGGYTF; v_call: TRBV11-2; clone_size: many; j_call: TRBJ1-2; d_call: -
cdr3_nt: TGTGCCAGCAGCCCCGGACGGACGGAAAACTACGAGCAGTACTTC; cdr3_aa: CASSPGRTENYEQYF; v_call: TRBV5-5; clone_size: many; j_call: TRBJ2-7; d_call: -
cdr3_nt: TGTGCCAGCAGCACCGTCCCTAACTCTGGAAACACCATATATTTT; cdr3_aa: CASSTVPNSGNTIYF; v_call: TRBV7-6; clone_size: many; j_call: TRBJ1-3; d_call: -
cdr3_nt: TGCGCCAGCAGCTCTCCAGGCCAAGAGACCCAGTACTTC; cdr3_aa: CASSSPGQETQYF; v_call: TRBV5-1; clone_size: many; j_call: TRBJ2-5; d_call: -
cdr3_nt: TGCAGTGCTAGTGGCCCGGCGAACTATGGCTACACCTTC; cdr3_aa: CSASGPANYGYTF; v_call: TRBV20-1; clone_size: few; j_call: TRBJ1-2; d_call: -
cdr3_nt: TGTGCCAGCAGGGCTAGCGGGGGAGGCACCGGGGAGCTGTTTTTT; cdr3_aa: CASRASGGGTGELFF; v_call: TRBV28; clone_size: many; j_call: TRBJ2-2; d_call: TRBD2
cdr3_nt: TGCAGCGGCCGGGACGGGAGGAGCACTGAAGCTTTCTTT; cdr3_aa: CSGRDGRSTEAFF; v_call: TRBV29-1; clone_size: -; j_call: TRBJ1-1; d_call: -
cdr3_nt: TGTGCCAGCAGTTTTGGATCGTCCGAGCAGTACTTC; cdr3_aa: CASSFGSSEQYF; v_call: TRBV28; clone_size: -; j_call: TRBJ2-7; d_call: -
cdr3_nt: TGTGCCAGCAGTACCGGGACAGATACGCAGTATTTT; cdr3_aa: CASSTGTDTQYF; v_call: TRBV6-6; clone_size: many; j_call: TRBJ2-3; d_call: -
cdr3_nt: TGCGCCAGCAGCTTGGACAGCCGTCCCACAGATACGCAGTATTTT; cdr3_aa: CASSLDSRPTDTQYF; v_call: TRBV5-1; clone_size: many; j_call: TRBJ2-3; d_call: -
cdr3_nt: TGTGCCAGCAGTCTGGAGTCGGGGGCCTACACTGAAGCTTTCTTT; cdr3_aa: CASSLESGAYTEAFF; v_call: TRBV27; clone_size: many; j_call: TRBJ1-1; d_call: -
cdr3_nt: TGCAGCGTTGAAACGGACGGGTGGGCGTACAATGAGCAGTTCTTC; cdr3_aa: CSVETDGWAYNEQFF; v_call: TRBV29-1; clone_size: many; j_call: TRBJ2-1; d_call: -
cdr3_nt: TGTGCCACCTCCCGGACCGGGACAGGGCTTAACAATGAGCAGTTCTTC; cdr3_aa: CATSRTGTGLNNEQFF; v_call: TRBV24-1; clone_size: many; j_call: TRBJ2-1; d_call: TRBD1
cdr3_nt: TGTGCCAGCAGTTTGGGCAGACAGTTCTTC; cdr3_aa: CASSLGRQFF; v_call: TRBV28; clone_size: -; j_call: TRBJ2-1; d_call: -
cdr3_nt: TGCGCCAGCAGCTTAGCGGGGGGGCGAATCGATGAGCAGTTCTTC; cdr3_aa: CASSLAGGRIDEQFF; v_call: TRBV5-1; clone_size: many; j_call: TRBJ2-1; d_call: TRBD2
cdr3_nt: TGTGCAAGTCGCTTCCGACGGGGACAGACAAACTATGGCTACACCTTC; cdr3_aa: CASRFRRGQTNYGYTF; v_call: TRBV12-2; clone_size: many; j_call: TRBJ1-2; d_call: -
cdr3_nt: TGTGCCACTACAGCGGGGGGGAAGAGCACAGATACGCAGTATTTT; cdr3_aa: CATTAGGKSTDTQYF; v_call: TRBV15; clone_size: many; j_call: TRBJ2-3; d_call: TRBD2
cdr3_nt: TGTGCCAGCAGTTACCCATTGACGACTGGGGTCAGCGAGCAGTACTTC; cdr3_aa: CASSYPLTTGVSEQYF; v_call: TRBV6-5; clone_size: many; j_call: TRBJ2-7; d_call: -
cdr3_nt: TGCAGCGTCTGGGGACTAGCGGGCGAATACAATGAGCAGTTCTTC; cdr3_aa: CSVWGLAGEYNEQFF; v_call: TRBV29-1; clone_size: few; j_call: TRBJ2-1; d_call: TRBD2
cdr3_nt: TGTGCCAGCAGCCAAGGTAGCAATCAGCCCCAGCATTTT; cdr3_aa: CASSQGSNQPQHF; v_call: TRBV3-1; clone_size: few; j_call: TRBJ1-5; d_call: -
cdr3_nt: TGTGCCAGCAGCAGGACAGGGAACACTGAAGCTTTCTTT; cdr3_aa: CASSRTGNTEAFF; v_call: TRBV3-1; clone_size: many; j_call: TRBJ1-1; d_call: TRBD1
cdr3_nt: TGTGCCAGCACTTATACTCCCAGCTCCTACGAGCAGTACTTC; cdr3_aa: CASTYTPSSYEQYF; v_call: TRBV12-3/TRBV12-4; clone_size: many; j_call: TRBJ2-7; d_call: -
cdr3_nt: TGTGCCAGCAGCTACCGGACAGGGCAAGGATCACCCCTCCACTTT; cdr3_aa: CASSYRTGQGSPLHF; v_call: TRBV7-8; clone_size: many; j_call: TRBJ1-6; d_call: TRBD1
cdr3_nt: TGCAGTGCTAGAGAGTTAGGGTCCGGGAAGGGGGTTATGAACACTGAAGCTTTCTTT; cdr3_aa: CSARELGSGKGVMNTEAFF; v_call: TRBV20-1; clone_size: many; j_call: TRBJ1-1; d_call: -
cdr3_nt: TGCGCCAGCAGCTTGGAGTGGGGTGGGACAGATACGCAGTATTTT; cdr3_aa: CASSLEWGGTDTQYF; v_call: TRBV5-1; clone_size: many; j_call: TRBJ2-3; d_call: -
cdr3_nt: TGTGCCAGCAGCTCGACAGGGAGCTCCTACAATGAGCAGTTCTTC; cdr3_aa: CASSSTGSSYNEQFF; v_call: TRBV7-9; clone_size: many; j_call: TRBJ2-1; d_call: TRBD1
cdr3_nt: TGTGCCAGCAGTTTAGGGGCTGAAGCTTTCTTT; cdr3_aa: CASSLGAEAFF; v_call: TRBV12-3/TRBV12-4; clone_size: many; j_call: TRBJ1-1; d_call: -
cdr3_nt: TGTGCCAGCAGTAAGGGTCAGACAGTAAACATTCAGTACTTC; cdr3_aa: CASSKGQTVNIQYF; v_call: TRBV6-2/TRBV6-3; clone_size: few; j_call: TRBJ2-4; d_call: -
cdr3_nt: TGTGCCAGCAGCCACCAGTGGGCAGGGCCCTACAATGAGCAGTTCTTC; cdr3_aa: CASSHQWAGPYNEQFF; v_call: TRBV14; clone_size: -; j_call: TRBJ2-1; d_call: -
cdr3_nt: TGCAGCGTTGAAGGGGACAGGGGGAACTACACCTTC; cdr3_aa: CSVEGDRGNYTF; v_call: TRBV29-1; clone_size: few; j_call: TRBJ1-2; d_call: TRBD1
cdr3_nt: TGTGCCAGCACCTTGACAGATACGCAGTATTTT; cdr3_aa: CASTLTDTQYF; v_call: TRBV6-1; clone_size: many; j_call: TRBJ2-3; d_call: -
cdr3_nt: TGTGCCAGCAGTCCGGGACTCCCCTCGGAGGGTACGCAGTATTTT; cdr3_aa: CASSPGLPSEGTQYF; v_call: TRBV5-5; clone_size: -; j_call: TRBJ2-3; d_call: -
cdr3_nt: TGTGCCAGCAGTTTAAGTGGGGGGGCCCAAGGTTCACCCCTCCACTTT; cdr3_aa: CASSLSGGAQGSPLHF; v_call: TRBV28; clone_size: many; j_call: TRBJ1-6; d_call: -
cdr3_nt: TGTGCCAGCAGTTTCGGCCTATGGGGACAGCGAGCAGAACGGAACACCGGGGAGCTGTTTTTT; cdr3_aa: CASSFGLWGQRAERNTGELFF; v_call: TRBV28; clone_size: few; j_call: TRBJ2-2; d_call: TRBD1
cdr3_nt: TGTGCCAGCAGCCTAAGAGTGGGACCGTACCAAGAGACCCAGTACTTC; cdr3_aa: CASSLRVGPYQETQYF; v_call: TRBV5-4; clone_size: many; j_call: TRBJ2-5; d_call: -
cdr3_nt: TGCAGTGCTAGTAGCTGGGACATAACCAAAAACATTCAGTACTTC; cdr3_aa: CSASSWDITKNIQYF; v_call: TRBV20-1; clone_size: many; j_call: TRBJ2-4; d_call: -
cdr3_nt: TGCAGCGTCCTTCGATGGCGACAGGGTGCCTACGAGCAGTACTTC; cdr3_aa: CSVLRWRQGAYEQYF; v_call: TRBV29-1; clone_size: many; j_call: TRBJ2-7; d_call: TRBD1
cdr3_nt: TGTGCCAGCAGCGCCGGGACAGGGGGCGCGGATACGCAGTATTTT; cdr3_aa: CASSAGTGGADTQYF; v_call: TRBV2; clone_size: few; j_call: TRBJ2-3; d_call: TRBD1
cdr3_nt: TGTGCCAGCAGCCAAGACCCGCCAGGGAGGGGGCTATGGGGCACTGAAGCTTTCTTT; cdr3_aa: CASSQDPPGRGLWGTEAFF; v_call: TRBV3-1; clone_size: many; j_call: TRBJ1-1; d_call: TRBD1
cdr3_nt: TGTGCCAGTAGTGGCACAGGTTACAATCAGCCCCAGCATTTT; cdr3_aa: CASSGTGYNQPQHF; v_call: TRBV19; clone_size: many; j_call: TRBJ1-5; d_call: -
cdr3_nt: TGTGCCAGCAGCCAAGATCTCGGCGCCCGGGCCTACAATGAGCAGTTCTTC; cdr3_aa: CASSQDLGARAYNEQFF; v_call: TRBV3-1; clone_size: many; j_call: TRBJ2-1; d_call: -
cdr3_nt: TGTACCATCACCTCAGGGGGAACTAATGAAAAACTGTTTTTT; cdr3_aa: CTITSGGTNEKLFF; v_call: TRBV10-3; clone_size: few; j_call: TRBJ1-4; d_call: TRBD1